This T cell receptor beta chain derives from a study of blood T cell repertoires in COVID-19. The J segment lost 7 bases and the V segment lost 4 bases, leaving 6 bases of the junction unmatched. The CDR3 loop spans 16 amino acids. Germline CDR1 is MGHRA and CDR2 is YSYEKL. Data came from immunoSEQ multiplex PCR; TCRdb stores just in-frame clones and leaves some out. This table has approximately 70,000 clones, about 86% appearing once. The chain employs TRBV4-1 and TRBJ2-2; TRBD2 matches at 13 bases. Source material: peripheral blood. The TCR originated in an older woman with acute or convalescent COVID-19. For the CDR3, the DNA is TGCGCCAGCAGCCTAACTAGCGGGGGGGCCGGCGGGGAGCTGTTTTTT. Protein sequence: CASSLTSGGAGGELFF.